Sequencing of this T cell receptor beta chain was carried out in a study of cytomegalovirus exposure and HLA in healthy donors. In the study overall: Researchers found that just over 80% of over 350 genotyped donors fell within the Caucasian-associated ancestry cluster.

Broader study findings: A few chains tied to CMV proved CMV antigen-specific in vitro. One cluster of highly shared sequence variants probably arose as a sequencing artifact.

It was with 60 Vbeta and 13 Jbeta primers that the PCR ran. Only in-frame clones appear in the TCRdb table, and some are missing; sequencing was by immunoSEQ multiplex PCR. The sample includes about 200,000 clones. Regarding this clone: Its target is unknown.

Germline CDR1 is MNHEY and CDR2 is SMNVEV (reference sequence). Deletions cut 7 bases from V and 8 bases from J, with 17 bases between. The CDR3 contains 14 residues. The chain has TRBV27 and TRBJ1-4, with a tentative D call TRBD1 (5 bases). Sequenced sample: PBMCs. The origin of this receptor is a boy younger than 18 in good health and CMV-seronegative. The CDR3 protein is CASKAGFSGEKLFF. For the CDR3, the DNA is TGTGCCAGCAAAGCAGGGTTTTCCGGCGAAAAACTGTTTTTT.